One sample yielded the 3 T cell receptor beta chains listed below, sequenced in a study of control samples from healthy donors and cancer patients. Sequencing was performed with immunoSEQ multiplex PCR; in TCRdb, only in-frame clones are kept and a portion is missing. The table records about 120,000 clones, approximately 87% of them present only once. Sequencing was done on a sample of blood. All receptors derive from a man in his thirties or forties in good health.

This chain connects TRBV5-1 to TRBJ1-6; 7 bases agree with TRBD1. This CDR3 is built from 14 residues. The germline gives CDR1 SGHRS, CDR2 YFSETQ. With 3 bases clipped from V and 5 bases from J, the junction kept 2 bases outside the gene matches. The CDR3 sequence: CASSSTGDNSPLHF. CDR3 nucleotide sequence: TGCGCCAGCAGCTCCACAGGGGATAATTCACCCCTCCACTTT.

The chain has TRBV5-6 and TRBJ2-7; no reliable D call. The germline V gene encodes CDR1 SGHDT and CDR2 YYEEEE. The CDR3 totals 15 residues. V was shortened by 0 bases and J by 0 bases, with 10 bases between the two germline ends. The CDR3 DNA is TGTGCCAGCAGCTTGGGGACGGAGAGCTCCTACGAGCAGTACGTC. Encoded protein: CASSLGTESSYEQYV.

CDR3 coding DNA: TGTGCCAGCAGCTTAGCGGCGACAGGACCCGTTAATGAAAAACTGTTTTTT. This sequence encodes CASSLAATGPVNEKLFF. The chain is built from TRBV11-3 and TRBJ1-4; TRBD1 is a possible D gene (6 bases). CDR3 length: 17 amino acids. Deletions cut 1 base from V and 4 bases from J, with 16 bases between. CDR1 is SGHNT and CDR2 is YENEEA in the germline V gene.